Shown below are 5 T cell receptor beta chains from a single sample sequenced in a study of cytomegalovirus exposure and HLA in healthy donors. 13 Jbeta primers and 60 Vbeta primers were used for the PCR. The protocol was immunoSEQ multiplex PCR, while the TCRdb copy is restricted to in-frame clones and leaves out a portion. The table shows 35,000 to 45,000 clones, with 50% occurring only once. Sequenced sample: PBMCs. All receptors come from a human donor in good health.

This chain uses TRBV5-6 with TRBJ2-7; 11 bases are shared with TRBD1. From germline, CDR1 is SGHDT and CDR2 YYEEEE. V was pared by 5 bases and J by 4 bases, with 11 bases of the junction left unmatched. The CDR3 covers 16 residues. The CDR3 loop reads CASRPHPGQGEYEQYF. The CDR3 region has the DNA TGTGCCAGCAGACCTCATCCGGGACAGGGGGAGTACGAGCAGTACTTC. Looking up the rest from reference TRBV5-6 and TRBJ2-7 gives the full variable domain: DAGVTQSPTHLIKTRGQQVTLRCSPKSGHDTVSWYQQALGQGPQFIFQYYEEEERQRGNFPDRFSGHQFPNYSSELNVNALLLGDSALYLCASRPHPGQGEYEQYFGPGTRLTVT.

J is TRBJ2-1 and V is TRBV6-4, with a tentative D call TRBD2 (5 bases). From germline, CDR1 is MRHNA and CDR2 SNTAGT. There are 15 residues in the CDR3. V was cut by 2 bases and J by 2 bases, with 10 bases left in between. The CDR3 DNA is TGTGCCAGCAGTGACGGTCCGGGGACCTACAATGAGCAGTTCTTC. Residues: CASSDGPGTYNEQFF.

The chain uses TRBV18 and TRBJ1-6; 8 bases agree with TRBD1. Germline V gene data show CDR1 as KGHSH and CDR2 as LQKENI. V lost 1 base and J lost 10; bases outside the gene matches: 3. The CDR3 consists of 14 residues. CDR3 protein: CASSPQQGDSPLHF. In DNA, the CDR3 is TGTGCCAGCTCACCACAACAGGGGGACTCACCCCTCCACTTT.

V is TRBV4-2 and J is TRBJ2-3, with D perhaps TRBD2 (5 bases). The CDR3 runs to 17 residues. Germline CDR1 LGHNA, CDR2 YNFKEQ. V lost 1 base and J 0 bases, leaving 14 bases between the germline ends. CDR3 bases: TGTGCCAGCAGCCAAGTAGGAGGAATACTGAGCACAGATACGCAGTATTTT. Its translation: CASSQVGGILSTDTQYF.

The chain couples TRBV4-3 to TRBJ2-3; 8 nucleotides line up with TRBD1. Trimming at V came to 4 bases and at J to 2 bases, leaving 8 bases not matched to a gene. Germline V gene sequence: CDR1 LGHNA, CDR2 YSLEER. This CDR3 region has 16 residues. The CDR3: CASSRSRQGNTDTQYF. CDR3 in DNA: TGCGCCAGCAGCCGGTCCCGACAGGGGAACACAGATACGCAGTATTTT.